This T cell receptor (beta chain) was sequenced during a study of PD-L1 blockade in urothelial cancer (dated by TCRdb to about 2017). For the wider study: All patients started therapy in the mid-2010s and received atezolizumab 1,200 mg intravenously every 3 weeks. About nine tenths of the roughly 29 patients were identified as males with urothelial cancer of bladder origin, and a prior smoking history was reported by 18 of 29 patients. An ECOG performance status of 0 or 1 was recorded for the patients, and 0 to 3 prior chemotherapy regimens had been received by the patients. Blood samples were analyzed at two time points: 3 weeks after treatment start (second dose) and 6 weeks after treatment start. Blood samples gave a median of 141,255 T cells and 83,000 or so unique TCRs, with a median clonality of roughly 0.081. Somatic, immune and clinical correlates of response to PD-L1 blockade with atezolizumab in urothelial cancer were the focus of an exploratory multi-omic analysis. TCR sequencing covered pretreatment tumor samples and matched, serially collected peripheral blood taken before and after atezolizumab treatment. Durable clinical benefit was defined as progression-free survival longer than 6 months, and TCR features were also tested against progression-free and overall survival. Whole exome sequencing and RNA sequencing of pretreatment tumors were performed alongside TCR sequencing in the same patients. Eight to ten patients achieved durable clinical benefit and about 19 did not. Pretreatment blood TCR-seq was available for twenty-nine patients, at least one posttreatment blood collection was obtained for about 24 patients, and tumor TCR-seq was available for about 24 patients. What the work shows at the level of the full study, not this receptor alone: Because the sample size was small (n ≈ 31) and many of the analyses were exploratory, the results are meant to be hypothesis-generating. A pretreatment peripheral blood TCR clonality below the median was linked to improved progression-free and overall survival. Patients with durable benefit showed greater expansion of tumor-associated TCR clones in peripheral blood 3 weeks after starting treatment (n of about 20, p = 0.022).

Taken from cysteine to phenylalanine, the CDR3 has 13 residues. Solely the CDR3 DNA is kept, with 39 bases framed from the first base. The trim is 3 bases for V and 1 base for J, with a gap of 6 bases between the germline ends. The germline V gene gives CDR1 as SGHAT and CDR2 as FQNNGV. Sample time point, as interpreted from the label and publication: peripheral blood 6 weeks after treatment start. The cohort comprised 29 patients with locally advanced or metastatic urothelial carcinoma treated at Memorial Sloan Kettering on a trial protocol. Peripheral blood mononuclear cells were collected pretreatment and during treatment, with between 1 and 8 total time points per patient. The Qiagen DNeasy Blood extraction kit was used to purify genomic DNA from total PBMCs and tumor samples. PBMCs were collected pretreatment and during treatment, and were isolated and stored as previously described. A remark on this clone: Its antigen is not yet known. No base-level quality is on record; no much larger clone is a single base apart.

Synthetic TCR analog templates were spiked into each PCR to estimate absolute template abundance from read counts. The immunoSEQ assay was used to amplify TCRbeta CDR3 regions from genomic DNA with bias-controlled V and J gene primers. Sequencing of rearranged TCRbeta segments was done at approximately 20X coverage. The authors' pipeline ran thus. Clustering was used to correct sequencing errors, and CDR3s were annotated against IMGT so that V, D and J genes could be assigned. Only productive TCRbeta rearrangements were used in downstream analyses, excluding out-of-frame or stop-codon sequences. Clonality was computed as one minus Shannon entropy normalized by the log of the number of unique productive sequences. Fisher's exact test with Benjamini-Hochberg correction, at a threshold of adjusted p below 0.01, was used to find clones that differed between time points or between blood and tumor. The table was pulled from immuneACCESS by TCRdb, which kept in-frame rearrangements only. Such tables lose some clones; where checked, under half of the loss comes from unresolved V genes, and the rest has no known cause. V, J and clone size reflect that table, while D and trimming were determined from the DNA. A total of about 43,000 clones appear in this sample, 83% of them only once. The ten top clones hold about 16% of the sample.

The chain is assembled from TRBV11-2 and TRBJ1-1, with the D gene call left open. The sample consisted of PBMCs, taken around atezolizumab (anti-PD-L1) treatment. The source is a man between 60 and 75 years old with urothelial cancer. Read as DNA, the sequence is TGTGCCAGCAGCTTCAGAGGGAACACTGAAGCTTTCTTT. Its product reads: CASSFRGNTEAFF.